Presented here are 10 T cell receptor beta chains from one specimen sequenced in a study of cytomegalovirus exposure and HLA in healthy donors. It was with 60 Vbeta and 13 Jbeta primers that the PCR ran. The assay was immunoSEQ multiplex PCR, and TCRdb's table has in-frame clones only and misses some. The repertoire holds approximately 160,000 clones, with about 77% as singletons. Sequencing was carried out using PBMCs. The receptors shown here come from a male donor in good health and CMV-seropositive.

On this clone: Other DNA sequences of this sample code for an identical CDR3. This chain uses TRBV6-1 with TRBJ1-4; D is possibly TRBD1 (6 bases). CDR3 length equals 13 residues. The V gene's germline CDR1 is MNHNS and CDR2 SASEGT. V dropped 9 bases and J dropped 6 bases, with 14 bases sitting between them. CDR3 DNA sequence: TGTGCCAGTGAAGGGGGGGGCCATGAAAAACTGTTTTTT. Its translation: CASEGGGHEKLFF.

The chain combines TRBV2 with TRBJ2-5, with D perhaps matching TRBD2 (6 bases). CDR1 SNHLY and CDR2 FYNNEI come from the germline V gene. The CDR3 loop spans 12 amino acids. Deletions cut 3 bases from V and 5 bases from J, with 7 bases between. The CDR3 sequence: CASSEEGETQYF. CDR3 coding DNA: TGTGCCAGCAGTGAGGAGGGGGAGACCCAGTACTTC. The variable domain in full, completed from reference TRBV2 and TRBJ2-5, reads EPEVTQTPSHQVTQMGQEVILRCVPISNHLYFYWYRQILGQKVEFLVSFYNNEISEKSEIFDDQFSVERPDGSNFTLKIRSTKLEDSAMYFCASSEEGETQYFGPGTRLLVL.

This sequence joins TRBV29-1 and TRBJ1-2, with TRBD1 as a possible D gene (6 bases). CDR3 length: 17 residues. The V end lost 1 base, the J end lost 0 bases, and 18 bases lay between the germline ends. Germline values: CDR1 SQVTM, CDR2 ANQGSEA. CDR3 sequence: CSVEGVGAHRANYGYTF. Here the CDR3 DNA reads TGCAGCGTTGAAGGTGTGGGGGCCCACAGAGCTAACTATGGCTACACCTTC.

The J gene is TRBJ1-1, the V gene TRBV5-4; D gene ambiguous. Trimming left V 2 bases short and J 7 bases short, with 15 bases between. The length of the CDR3 is 14 residues. CDR1 is SGHNT and CDR2 is YYREEE in the germline V gene (reference sequence). DNA of the CDR3: TGTGCCAGCAGCTTAAACAGATTGGATAGTGAAGCTTTCTTT. It codes for CASSLNRLDSEAFF. Supplemented by reference TRBV5-4 and TRBJ1-1, the full variable domain reads ETGVTQSPTHLIKTRGQQVTLRCSSQSGHNTVSWYQQALGQGPQFIFQYYREEENGRGNFPPRFSGLQFPNYSSELNVNALELDDSALYLCASSLNRLDSEAFFGQGTRLTVV.

The chain employs TRBV9 and TRBJ2-3, with D possibly TRBD1 on 6 matching bases. Deletions cut 5 bases from V and 1 base from J, with 14 bases between. Germline V gene lookup returns CDR1 SGDLS and CDR2 YYNGEE. The length of the CDR3 is 15 residues. In nucleotides, the CDR3 is TGTGCCAGCAGTTACAGGGCGGAGGGCACAGATACGCAGTATTTT. It encodes CASSYRAEGTDTQYF.

This clone was found once. The CDR3 DNA reads as TGTGCCAGCAGTCCCACCAGGGTAACTGGGGCCAACGTCCTGACTTTC. Amino acid sequence: CASSPTRVTGANVLTF. V usage is TRBV7-8 and J usage is TRBJ2-6, with D tentatively TRBD1 (5 bases). Deletions cut 6 bases from V and 2 bases from J, with 14 bases between. CDR3 length: 16 residues. Germline V gene data show CDR1 as SGHVS and CDR2 as FQNEAQ.

V usage is TRBV7-9 and J usage is TRBJ2-7; D may be TRBD2 (6 bases). This CDR3 comprises 14 residues. Germline values: CDR1 SEHNR, CDR2 FQNEAQ (reference sequence). V lost 3 bases and J 1 base, leaving 10 bases between the germline ends. DNA of the CDR3: TGTGCCAGCAGCTTTATGGCGGGATCCTACGAGCAGTACTTC. Protein product: CASSFMAGSYEQYF. The full variable domain, with the rest looked up from reference TRBV7-9 and TRBJ2-7, is DTGVSQNPRHKITKRGQNVTFRCDPISEHNRLYWYRQTLGQGPEFLTYFQNEAQLEKSRLLSDRFSAERPKGSFSTLEIQRTEQGDSAMYLCASSFMAGSYEQYFGPGTRLTVT.

This chain's CDR3 is CASNNRGRDEKLFF. The CDR3 DNA is TGTGCCAGTAACAACAGGGGGCGCGATGAAAAACTGTTTTTT. The chain links TRBV19 to TRBJ1-4, with 9 bases lining up with TRBD1. Germline trimming cut 7 bases from V and 6 bases from J; bases unmatched to any gene: 6. There are 14 residues in the CDR3. The germline CDR1 and CDR2 sequences are LNHDA and SQIVND (reference sequence).

The sample holds a few counts of this clone. The junction departs from germline at one end; a sequencing error may be responsible. This sequence joins TRBV12-5 and TRBJ2-7; TRBD2 agrees at 8 bases. The germline V gene encodes CDR1 LGHNT and CDR2 FRNRAP. The CDR3 runs to 16 residues. Here the CDR3 reads CASGLVQLAVTYEQYF. The CDR3 DNA is TGTGCTAGTGGATTGGTACAACTAGCGGTGACCTACGAGCAGTACTTC.

This clone was recorded only once. J is TRBJ2-7 and V is TRBV6-5; 7 nucleotides agree with TRBD1. The J segment lost 2 bases and the V segment lost 5 bases, leaving 9 bases of the junction unmatched. Per germline, CDR1 MNHEY and CDR2 SVGAGI. The CDR3 covers 15 residues. DNA of the CDR3: TGTGCCAGCAGTCCTCGCGGACAGGTCGCCTACGAGCAGTACTTC. Its translation is CASSPRGQVAYEQYF.